One and the same sample provided the 21 T cell receptor beta chains below, sequenced in a study of T cell responses to AZD1222 COVID-19 vaccine. Profiling relied on immunoSEQ multiplex PCR, and the TCRdb table lists in-frame clones only, not all of them. In the table there are 180,000 or so clones, 88% of which are singletons. Sequences were derived from peripheral blood, sampled 28 days after the second AZD1222 dose. These TCRs come from an adult who received the AZD1222 COVID-19 vaccine.

The chain employs TRBV9 and TRBJ2-2; D is unclear. The CDR3 sequence is 14 residues long. Trimming cost V 5 bases and J 0 bases, with 8 bases left between them. Germline values: CDR1 SGDLS, CDR2 YYNGEE. As DNA, the CDR3 is TGTGCCAGCAGGCCCGGGTCGAACACCGGGGAGCTGTTTTTT. Amino acids: CASRPGSNTGELFF.

J is TRBJ2-2 and V is TRBV9; D remains unclear. V lost 0 bases to trimming and J lost 3 bases, with 6 bases between them. Germline assignment: CDR1 SGDLS and CDR2 YYNGEE. The length of the CDR3 is 14 residues. CDR3 in DNA: TGTGCCAGCAGCGTAGTGGCGGACACCGGGGAGCTGTTTTTT. Its protein product is CASSVVADTGELFF.

The V gene is TRBV18, the J gene TRBJ1-1; TRBD1 aligns across 9 bases. V shed 3 bases, J shed 3 bases, and the junction held 5 bases outside the gene matches. This CDR3 spans 15 amino acids. Germline CDR1 KGHSH, CDR2 LQKENI. Here the CDR3 reads CASSPGTGSDTEAFF. Here the CDR3 DNA reads TGTGCCAGCTCACCCGGGACAGGGTCAGACACTGAAGCTTTCTTT.

The chain recombines TRBV7-8 with TRBJ2-7; D gene unclear. V lost 7 bases and J 2 bases, leaving 24 bases between the germline ends. Germline loops: CDR1 SGHVS, CDR2 FQNEAQ. This CDR3 is 17 amino acids long. CDR3 coding DNA: TGTGCCAGCACCGTATCCCCCAGGACCCAAGGTACCTACGAGCAGTACTTC. Its protein product is CASTVSPRTQGTYEQYF.

The chain links TRBV7-9 to TRBJ2-7; 15 nucleotides align to TRBD2. The J segment lost 0 bases and the V segment lost 5 bases, leaving 8 bases of the junction unmatched. The CDR3 extends over 18 amino acids. Germline-derived CDR1 and CDR2 are SEHNR and FQNEAQ (reference sequence). CDR3 in DNA: TGTGCCAGCAGCCTTGGGGGACTAGCGGGAGGACGCTCCTACGAGCAGTACTTC. It encodes CASSLGGLAGGRSYEQYF. The full variable domain, rest sourced from reference TRBV7-9 and TRBJ2-7, is DTGVSQNPRHKITKRGQNVTFRCDPISEHNRLYWYRQTLGQGPEFLTYFQNEAQLEKSRLLSDRFSAERPKGSFSTLEIQRTEQGDSAMYLCASSLGGLAGGRSYEQYFGPGTRLTVT.

The J gene is TRBJ1-3, the V gene TRBV6-5, with D hard to call. The CDR3 length is 12 residues. V was shortened by 8 bases and J by 7 bases, with 12 bases between the two germline ends. CDR1 is MNHEY, CDR2 SVGAGI, per germline. CDR3 bases: TGTGCCAGCTCCTTAGAGCCGAACACCATATATTTT. Its translation: CASSLEPNTIYF.

CDR3 DNA: TGTGCCAGCAGCTTAATCACCAGGGACTCTGGAAACACCATATATTTT. This codes for CASSLITRDSGNTIYF. The rearrangement joins TRBV7-2 to TRBJ1-3; D possibly corresponds to TRBD1 (5 bases). V was shortened by 2 bases and J by 0 bases, with 11 bases between the two germline ends. Germline CDR1 SGHTA, CDR2 FQGNSA. CDR3 length equals 16 residues. Looking up the rest from reference TRBV7-2 and TRBJ1-3 gives the full variable domain: GAGVSQSPSNKVTEKGKDVELRCDPISGHTALYWYRQSLGQGLEFLIYFQGNSAPDKSGLPSDRFSAERTGGSVSTLTIQRTQQEDSAVYLCASSLITRDSGNTIYFGEGSWLTVV.

The V call is TRBV13, the J call TRBJ2-5, with TRBD1 matching 11 bases. The junction had 3 bases not matched to a gene; V was cut back by 4 bases and J by 8 bases. The germline gives CDR1 PRHDT, CDR2 FYEKMQ (reference sequence). The CDR3 runs 13 residues. Written as DNA, the CDR3 is TGTGCCAGCAGCTCCGGGACAGGGGGAACCCAGTACTTC. It specifies CASSSGTGGTQYF.

This chain links TRBV28 with TRBJ1-5; D ambiguous. Germline values: CDR1 MDHEN, CDR2 SYDVKM. The CDR3 extends over 15 amino acids. With 7 bases removed from V and 2 bases from J, the gap between germline ends came to 15 bases. CDR3 in amino acids: CASTAGLGGNQPQHF. CDR3 sequence (DNA): TGTGCCAGCACGGCAGGTCTCGGCGGCAATCAGCCCCAGCATTTT.

J is TRBJ1-6 and V is TRBV5-5, with a weak D call TRBD1 (5 bases). Looked up from germline, CDR1 is SGHKS and CDR2 is YYEKEE (reference sequence). The V gene lost 1 base and the J gene lost 6 bases, with 8 bases spanning the gap. The CDR3 is 14 residues long. This chain's CDR3 is CASSLPQGNSPLHF. The CDR3 nucleotides read TGTGCCAGCAGCTTGCCGCAGGGTAATTCACCCCTCCACTTT. The whole variable domain, remainder taken from reference TRBV5-5 and TRBJ1-6, is DAGVTQSPTHLIKTRGQQVTLRCSPISGHKSVSWYQQVLGQGPQFIFQYYEKEERGRGNFPDRFSARQFPNYSSELNVNALLLGDSALYLCASSLPQGNSPLHFGNGTRLTVT.

This clone was observed once. V and J are TRBV2 and TRBJ2-7; 9 bases line up with TRBD1. The ends lost 5 bases at V and 2 bases at J; junction bases unmatched: 7. This CDR3 has 15 amino acids. Germline V CDR1 and CDR2: SNHLY, FYNNEI. CDR3 residues: CASSRPGQGTYEQYF. As DNA, the CDR3 is TGTGCCAGCAGTAGGCCGGGACAGGGTACCTACGAGCAGTACTTC. Drawing the rest from reference TRBV2 and TRBJ2-7, the complete variable domain is EPEVTQTPSHQVTQMGQEVILRCVPISNHLYFYWYRQILGQKVEFLVSFYNNEISEKSEIFDDQFSVERPDGSNFTLKIRSTKLEDSAMYFCASSRPGQGTYEQYFGPGTRLTVT.

J is TRBJ1-4 and V is TRBV5-4, with TRBD1 as a possible D gene (6 bases). The V and J ends lost 2 bases and 3 bases respectively, with 17 bases between them. Germline CDR1 and CDR2: SGHNT and YYREEE (reference sequence). The CDR3 is made up of 17 amino acids. The CDR3 DNA follows: TGTGCCAGCAGCTTAGGGGGGACAACTAAGGCTAATGAAAAACTGTTTTTT. Amino acids: CASSLGGTTKANEKLFF. Combining the CDR3 with reference TRBV5-4 and TRBJ1-4 gives the whole variable domain ETGVTQSPTHLIKTRGQQVTLRCSSQSGHNTVSWYQQALGQGPQFIFQYYREEENGRGNFPPRFSGLQFPNYSSELNVNALELDDSALYLCASSLGGTTKANEKLFFGSGTQLSVL.

The gene calls are TRBV18 and TRBJ1-4; D gene unclear. Germline assignment: CDR1 KGHSH and CDR2 LQKENI. V lost 2 bases, J lost 8 bases, and 24 bases lay in between. The length of the CDR3 is 18 residues. The CDR3 protein is CASSPIQAVPDFGEKLFF. DNA for the CDR3: TGTGCCAGCTCACCAATCCAAGCGGTTCCCGATTTTGGCGAAAAACTGTTTTTT.

The chain recombines TRBV9 with TRBJ2-2; the D call may be TRBD1 or TRBD2 (5 bases each). Germline V gene sequence: CDR1 SGDLS, CDR2 YYNGEE. This CDR3 contains 13 residues. V was shortened by 3 bases and J by 5 bases, with 8 bases between the two germline ends. CDR3 nucleotide sequence: TGTGCCAGCAGCGCCGGGGCTACCGGGGAGCTGTTTTTT. Its protein product is CASSAGATGELFF.

The chain links TRBV7-9 to TRBJ2-1, with 8 bases aligning to TRBD2. Germline V CDR1 and CDR2: SEHNR, FQNEAQ (reference sequence). This CDR3 has 15 amino acids. The V gene end was trimmed by 9 bases and the J gene end by 2 bases; junction bases not matched to a gene: 9. The CDR3, as DNA: TGTGCCAGTAAGCTTACGGGAGGGCCCTACAATGAGCAGTTCTTC. Protein sequence: CASKLTGGPYNEQFF. The whole variable domain, filled in from reference TRBV7-9 and TRBJ2-1, reads DTGVSQNPRHKITKRGQNVTFRCDPISEHNRLYWYRQTLGQGPEFLTYFQNEAQLEKSRLLSDRFSAERPKGSFSTLEIQRTEQGDSAMYLCASKLTGGPYNEQFFGPGTRLTVL.

CDR3 sequence reads: CASSLVPYNEQFF. The CDR3 region has the DNA TGTGCCAGCAGTTTAGTCCCCTACAATGAGCAGTTCTTC. This chain uses TRBV12-3 or TRBV12-4 with TRBJ2-1; D is unresolved. The V and J ends lost 1 base and 2 bases respectively, with 3 bases between them. The CDR3 has 13 residues.

About this clone itself: Additional DNA sequences in this sample encode the identical CDR3. The chain is built from TRBV3-1 (or the pseudogene TRBV3-2) and TRBJ1-2; no clear D gene. The CDR3 is made up of 13 amino acids. V gave up 0 bases and J gave up 0 bases, with 2 bases separating them. The germline CDR1 and CDR2 sequences are LGHDT and YNNKEL (reference sequence). CDR3 protein: CASSQEPNYGYTF. The CDR3 region has the DNA TGTGCCAGCAGCCAAGAGCCTAACTATGGCTACACCTTC.

This clone was counted only a few times. The rearrangement uses TRBV28 and TRBJ2-7; D is undetermined. This CDR3 comprises 11 residues. V shed 6 bases and J shed 7 bases, with 10 bases lying between them. Germline loops: CDR1 MDHEN, CDR2 SYDVKM. The CDR3 reads CASSLFGEQYF. In DNA form, the CDR3 reads TGTGCCAGCAGCCTCTTTGGGGAGCAGTACTTC.

This rearrangement joins TRBV5-1 to TRBJ2-7, with TRBD2 as a possible D gene (5 bases). The V gene's germline CDR1 is SGHRS and CDR2 YFSETQ. The V end was cut by 0 bases, the J end by 4 bases, with 17 bases between. This CDR3 has 16 residues. The CDR3 nucleotides read TGCGCCAGCAGCTTGGTAGGAGGAGCTCCCGAGTACGAGCAGTACTTC. This encodes CASSLVGGAPEYEQYF.

V gene TRBV7-9 combines with J gene TRBJ2-3; the match to TRBD2 covers 12 bases. V was clipped by 4 bases and J by 5 bases; unmatched bases: 7. The CDR3 has 16 residues. Per germline, CDR1 SEHNR and CDR2 FQNEAQ (reference sequence). This CDR3 is CASSSLTSGSKDTQYF. The CDR3 nucleotides read TGTGCCAGCAGCTCCCTGACTAGCGGGAGTAAAGATACGCAGTATTTT.

This clone was picked up one time. V and J are TRBV4-3 and TRBJ1-2, with TRBD1 matching 9 bases. Per the germline V gene, CDR1 is LGHNA and CDR2 is YSLEER. CDR3 length equals 16 residues. The V gene end was trimmed by 1 base and the J gene end by 4 bases; junction bases not matched to a gene: 7. The CDR3 DNA reads TGCGCCAGCAGCCAAGCGCTCGGACAGGGGCCCTATGGCTACACCTTC. This sequence encodes CASSQALGQGPYGYTF.